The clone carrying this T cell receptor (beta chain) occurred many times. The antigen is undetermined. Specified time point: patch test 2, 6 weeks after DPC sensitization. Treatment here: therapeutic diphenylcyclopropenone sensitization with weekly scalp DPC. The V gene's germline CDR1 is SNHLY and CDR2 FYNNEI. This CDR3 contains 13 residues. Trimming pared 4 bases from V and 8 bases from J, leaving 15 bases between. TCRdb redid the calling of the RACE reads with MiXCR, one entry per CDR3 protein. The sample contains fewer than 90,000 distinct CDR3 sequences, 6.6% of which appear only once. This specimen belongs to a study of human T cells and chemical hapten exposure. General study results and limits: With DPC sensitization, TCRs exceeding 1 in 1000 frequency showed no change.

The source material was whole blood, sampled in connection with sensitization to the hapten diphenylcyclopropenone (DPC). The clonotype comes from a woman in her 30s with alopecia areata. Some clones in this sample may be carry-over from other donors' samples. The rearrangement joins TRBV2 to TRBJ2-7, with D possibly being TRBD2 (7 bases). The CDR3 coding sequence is TGTGCCAGCAGTGGTCCCTCGGGGGGCCAGCAGTACTTC. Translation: CASSGPSGGQQYF.